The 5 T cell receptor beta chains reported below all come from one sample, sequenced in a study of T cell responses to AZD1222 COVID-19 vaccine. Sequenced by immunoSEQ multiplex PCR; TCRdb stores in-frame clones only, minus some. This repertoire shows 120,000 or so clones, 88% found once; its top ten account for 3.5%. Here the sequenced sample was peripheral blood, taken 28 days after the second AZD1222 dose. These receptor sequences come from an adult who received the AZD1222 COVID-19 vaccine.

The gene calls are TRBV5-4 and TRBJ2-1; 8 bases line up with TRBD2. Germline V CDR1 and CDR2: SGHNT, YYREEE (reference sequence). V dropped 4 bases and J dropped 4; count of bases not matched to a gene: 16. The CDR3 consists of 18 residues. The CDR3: CASSPGGSGTSRYNEQFF. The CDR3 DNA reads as TGTGCCAGCAGCCCTGGGGGTAGCGGGACATCGAGATACAATGAGCAGTTCTTC.

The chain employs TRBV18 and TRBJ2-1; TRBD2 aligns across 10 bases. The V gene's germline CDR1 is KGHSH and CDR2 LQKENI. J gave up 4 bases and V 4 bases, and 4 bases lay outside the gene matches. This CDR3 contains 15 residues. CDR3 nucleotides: TGTGCCAGCTCACAGAGCGGGAGGGCTTACAATGAGCAGTTCTTC. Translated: CASSQSGRAYNEQFF. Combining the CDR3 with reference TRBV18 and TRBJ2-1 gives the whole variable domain NAGVMQNPRHLVRRRGQEARLRCSPMKGHSHVYWYRQLPEEGLKFMVYLQKENIIDESGMPKERFSAEFPKEGPSILRIQQVVRGDSAAYFCASSQSGRAYNEQFFGPGTRLTVL.

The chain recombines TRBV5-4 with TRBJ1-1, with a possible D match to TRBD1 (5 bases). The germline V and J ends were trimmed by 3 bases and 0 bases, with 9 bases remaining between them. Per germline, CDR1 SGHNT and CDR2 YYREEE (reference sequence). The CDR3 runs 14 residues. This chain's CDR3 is CASSSGLLNTEAFF. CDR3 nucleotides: TGTGCCAGCAGCTCGGGACTCCTGAACACTGAAGCTTTCTTT.

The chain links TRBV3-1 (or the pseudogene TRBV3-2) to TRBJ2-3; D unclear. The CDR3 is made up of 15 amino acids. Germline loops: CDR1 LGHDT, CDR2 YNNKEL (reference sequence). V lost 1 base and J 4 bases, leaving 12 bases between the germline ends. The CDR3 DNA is TGTGCCAGCAGCCAAGGTCAGGATCCGGCAGATACGCAGTATTTT. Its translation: CASSQGQDPADTQYF.

Here the CDR3 reads CASSLRGSQPQHF. The CDR3 bases are TGTGCCAGCAGCTTACGGGGAAGTCAGCCCCAGCATTTT. The J gene is TRBJ1-5, the V gene TRBV7-2; no reliable D call. Between the trimmed V and J ends, which lost 2 bases and 6 bases, there was a span of 8 bases. Per the germline V gene, CDR1 is SGHTA and CDR2 is FQGNSA. The CDR3 is made up of 13 amino acids.